This T cell receptor (beta chain) derives from a study of blood T cell repertoires in COVID-19. Overall study: PBMCs, B-cell-depleted T cells, or T cells provided the cDNA or gDNA that made up the material.

The study recruited people aged 18 to 89 years across about two dozen US areas. This clone occurred once. Original data processing: Amplification from reference gene primers served as the basis for estimated nucleated cell counts. Generated by immunoSEQ multiplex PCR, the TCRdb table keeps only in-frame clones and is missing some. The DNA was the basis for D and trimming; V, J and clone size are from that table. There are roughly 180,000 clones in the sample; around 82% occur only once, and 15% to 20% lies in the top ten. The sequence was obtained from a man aged 55 to 70 who had recovered from COVID-19. The specimen was PBMCs or T cells enriched from blood (not recorded which).

The CDR3 is CASSERIGSRARGRQFF. CDR3 DNA: TGTGCCAGCAGTGAGCGTATCGGGTCGCGCGCCCGGGGTAGGCAGTTCTTC. This chain links TRBV6-1 with TRBJ2-1, with a weak D call TRBD2 (5 bases). In germline, CDR1 is MNHNS, CDR2 SASEGT. This CDR3 has 17 amino acids. V lost 3 bases to trimming and J lost 12 bases, with 27 bases between them.